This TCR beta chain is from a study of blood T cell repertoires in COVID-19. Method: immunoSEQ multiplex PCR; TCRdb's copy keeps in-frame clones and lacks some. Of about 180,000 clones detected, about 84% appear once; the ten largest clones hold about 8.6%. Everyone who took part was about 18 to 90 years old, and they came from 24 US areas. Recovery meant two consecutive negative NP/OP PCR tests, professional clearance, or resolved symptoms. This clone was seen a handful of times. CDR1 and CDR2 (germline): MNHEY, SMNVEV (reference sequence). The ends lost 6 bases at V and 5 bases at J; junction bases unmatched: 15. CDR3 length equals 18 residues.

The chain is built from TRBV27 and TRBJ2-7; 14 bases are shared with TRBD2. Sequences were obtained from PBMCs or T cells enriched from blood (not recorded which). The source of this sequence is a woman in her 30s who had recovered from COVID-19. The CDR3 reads CASSHGAGGTSGSNEQYF. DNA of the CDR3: TGTGCCAGCAGCCACGGGGCAGGAGGGACTAGCGGGAGTAACGAGCAGTACTTC.